These 19 T cell receptor beta chains were sequenced from one sample in a study of T cell clonotyping in hematopoietic cell transplantation. As for time point: recipient sample about 28 days before transplant, after cytoreduction. The data were produced by immunoSEQ multiplex PCR, yet TCRdb's version contains in-frame clones alone and is incomplete. The sample has around 16,000 clones; 90% to 95% are singletons. Sequencing was performed on peripheral blood mononuclear cells, taken before stem cell transplant. These TCRs come from a man in his late teens or twenties with biphenotypic leukemia. Some clones in this sample may be carry-over from other donors' samples.

This chain links TRBV30 with TRBJ1-2; D unresolved. V lost 0 bases and J lost 8, with 13 bases in between. This CDR3 is built from 13 residues. In germline, CDR1 is GTSNPN, CDR2 SVGIG (reference sequence). CDR3: CAWSVTRTDGYTF. The CDR3 DNA reads as TGTGCCTGGAGTGTAACCCGGACTGACGGCTACACCTTC.

The sample holds one count of this clone. The chain employs TRBV7-2 and TRBJ1-5; 7 positions match TRBD1. J lost 7 bases, V lost 3 bases, and 12 bases had no gene match. The length of the CDR3 is 16 residues. Germline lookup yields CDR1 SGHTA and CDR2 FQGNSA. The CDR3 coding sequence is TGTGCCAGCAGCTTCCATCGACAGGGCGTGGGACAGCCCCAGCATTTT. It specifies CASSFHRQGVGQPQHF.

CDR3 bases: TGTGCCAGTAGGTTCGTTGGGGCGACCTTAATGGCCCACGAGCAGTACTTC. Protein: CASRFVGATLMAHEQYF. The chain couples TRBV28 to TRBJ2-7; TRBD1 is a possible D gene (5 bases). Germline CDR1 and CDR2: MDHEN and SYDVKM. CDR3 length: 17 residues. V lost 9 bases, J lost 5 bases, and 29 bases lay in between.

The chain employs TRBV28 and TRBJ1-2; possible D gene TRBD1, 5 bases. CDR1 is MDHEN, CDR2 SYDVKM, per germline. V shed 2 bases and J shed 8 bases, with 15 bases lying between them. The CDR3 covers 14 residues. CDR3 region: CASSLGSGGRGYTF. The CDR3 DNA follows: TGTGCCAGCAGTTTAGGGTCGGGGGGAAGGGGCTACACCTTC.

The V call is TRBV25-1, the J call TRBJ2-3, with D perhaps matching TRBD1 (5 bases). This CDR3 contains 14 residues. Trimming removed 6 bases at V and 2 bases at J, with 12 bases between. The germline CDR1 and CDR2 sequences are MGHDK and SYGVNS. This CDR3 reads CASSQGSFTDTQYF. The CDR3 DNA sequence: TGTGCCAGCAGCCAGGGTTCGTTCACAGATACGCAGTATTTT.

V usage is TRBV4-3 and J usage is TRBJ1-2, with 7 positions matching TRBD1. This CDR3 has 13 amino acids. Trimming cost V 5 bases and J 2 bases; bases outside gene matches: 2. Germline CDR1 LGHNA, CDR2 YSLEER. CDR3 sequence reads: CASSEQGNYGYTF. CDR3 nucleotides: TGCGCCAGCAGCGAACAGGGGAACTATGGCTACACCTTC.

This chain uses TRBV7-3 with TRBJ1-2; 8 bases are shared with TRBD1. The J segment lost 0 bases and the V segment lost 7 bases, leaving 7 bases of the junction unmatched. The length of the CDR3 is 15 residues. Germline lookup yields CDR1 SGHTA and CDR2 FQGTGA. CDR3 loop: CASTRQGPTNYGYTF. For the CDR3, the DNA is TGTGCCAGCACAAGACAGGGGCCGACTAACTATGGCTACACCTTC.

The rearrangement uses TRBV5-6 and TRBJ1-5, with no clear D. The CDR3 runs to 13 residues. V lost 5 bases to trimming and J lost 7 bases, with 13 bases between them. Germline V gene lookup returns CDR1 SGHDT and CDR2 YYEEEE. The DNA for the CDR3 is TGTGCCAGCAGTGTCGGAGGGCTACAGCCCCAGCATTTT. Protein: CASSVGGLQPQHF.

The chain carries TRBV6-5 and TRBJ1-4; D is ambiguous. The CDR3 has 16 residues. Germline CDR1 MNHEY, CDR2 SVGAGI. V lost 0 bases, J lost 5 bases, and 13 bases lay in between. CDR3 in amino acids: CASSYSLNRVNEKLFF. The CDR3 DNA reads as TGTGCCAGCAGTTACTCCCTTAATAGGGTGAATGAAAAACTGTTTTTT.

V gene TRBV5-1 combines with J gene TRBJ1-1; D is possibly TRBD1 (6 bases). Germline values: CDR1 SGHRS, CDR2 YFSETQ. V lost 5 bases to trimming and J lost 3 bases, with 26 bases between them. The CDR3 is 18 residues long. The CDR3 DNA sequence: TGCGCCAGCAGACCTAGAACCATTGACAGGCCGGTATACACTGAAGCTTTCTTT. It yields the protein CASRPRTIDRPVYTEAFF.

V usage is TRBV27 and J usage is TRBJ1-6; 7 bases map to TRBD1. This CDR3 is built from 16 residues. The J segment lost 10 bases and the V segment lost 2 bases, leaving 11 bases of the junction unmatched. Germline lookup yields CDR1 MNHEY and CDR2 SMNVEV (reference sequence). CDR3 in DNA: TGTGCCAGCAGTTTAGTTCCAGGGGGGAAGGAATCACCCCTCCACTTT. Its protein product is CASSLVPGGKESPLHF.

This sequence joins TRBV4-1 and TRBJ1-2; the D is unclear. This CDR3 is built from 15 residues. Germline values: CDR1 MGHRA, CDR2 YSYEKL. Trimming cost V 1 base and J 3 bases, with 12 bases left between them. The CDR3 region is CASSQVPQGYYGYTF. For the CDR3, the DNA is TGCGCCAGCAGCCAAGTCCCGCAAGGGTACTATGGCTACACCTTC.

The J gene is TRBJ1-5, the V gene TRBV25-1; no reliable D call. Germline loops: CDR1 MGHDK, CDR2 SYGVNS. The CDR3 spans 14 residues. The V end lost 5 bases, the J end lost 5 bases, and 13 bases lay between the germline ends. DNA for the CDR3: TGTGCCAGCAGTACTCGGGATCACGATCAGCCCCAGCATTTT. This translates into CASSTRDHDQPQHF.

This chain links TRBV5-1 with TRBJ1-4; a possible D gene is TRBD1 (5 bases). V shed 0 bases and J shed 8 bases, with 8 bases lying between them. CDR1 and CDR2 (germline): SGHRS, YFSETQ. The CDR3 totals 13 residues. In nucleotides, the CDR3 is TGCGCCAGCAGCTTGGGACAGTCGGAAAAACTGTTTTTT. Its translation: CASSLGQSEKLFF.

This clone was seen only a few times. The V gene is TRBV6-6, the J gene TRBJ1-5; tentative D call: TRBD1 (5 bases). Deletions cut 3 bases from V and 0 bases from J, with 6 bases between. Germline CDR1 reads MNHNY; CDR2 reads SVGAGI (reference sequence). CDR3 length: 14 amino acids. CDR3 nucleotide sequence: TGTGCCAGCAGTTATCAGGGTAGCAATCAGCCCCAGCATTTT. Translation: CASSYQGSNQPQHF.

The table lists this clone with a count of one. The chain joins TRBV13 to TRBJ1-2; D possibly corresponds to TRBD1 (6 bases). This CDR3 is built from 15 residues. Germline CDR1 is PRHDT and CDR2 is FYEKMQ (reference sequence). Trimming removed 1 base at V and 8 bases at J, with 17 bases between. CDR3 in DNA: TGTGCCAGCAGCTTAGTGGGAGGGGGGGCTGGAGGCTACACCTTC. This encodes CASSLVGGGAGGYTF.

The chain joins TRBV7-8 to TRBJ2-5; D remains ambiguous. Trimming left V 0 bases short and J 4 bases short, with 9 bases between. This CDR3 has 14 residues. In germline, CDR1 is SGHVS, CDR2 FQNEAQ. The CDR3, as DNA: TGTGCCAGCAGCTTAGCTTTCGCCCCAGAGACCCAGTACTTC. As protein: CASSLAFAPETQYF.

The chain has TRBV27 and TRBJ1-1; D remains unclear. Germline-derived CDR1 and CDR2 are MNHEY and SMNVEV (reference sequence). The V end lost 6 bases, the J end lost 4 bases, and 18 bases lay between the germline ends. This CDR3 region has 15 residues. The CDR3 region is CASRLTRYDGTEAFF. CDR3 nucleotides: TGTGCCAGCAGGCTCACCAGATACGACGGCACTGAAGCTTTCTTT.

This sequence joins TRBV11-2 and TRBJ1-6; maybe TRBD1 (5 bases). In germline, CDR1 is SGHAT, CDR2 FQNNGV. V was trimmed by 3 bases and J by 10 bases, leaving 16 bases between them. The CDR3 consists of 15 residues. CDR3 amino acids: CASSFLGTGGSPLHF. CDR3 sequence (DNA): TGTGCCAGCAGCTTTCTGGGGACCGGGGGGTCACCCCTCCACTTT.